The T cell receptor (beta chain) described here comes from a study of blood T cell repertoires in COVID-19. Study as a whole: Samples of COVID-19 (acute and convalescent) were obtained from the United States, Italy and Spain. The analysed material was cDNA or gDNA that came from T cells, B-cell-depleted T cells, or PBMCs.

This CDR3 is 14 amino acids long. V lost 5 bases, J lost 3 bases, and 6 bases stayed unmatched. Germline loops: CDR1 MDHEN, CDR2 SYDVKM. In the source study's methods: From reference gene primer amplification, estimates of nucleated cell counts were derived. Data came from immunoSEQ multiplex PCR; TCRdb stores just in-frame clones and leaves some out. V and J calls and clone size are as listed in that table; D and trimming were resolved from the DNA. The sample contains tens of thousands of clones, more than 65% of which appear only once. The rearrangement uses TRBV28 and TRBJ1-1, with TRBD1 matching over 7 bases. Sequenced material: peripheral blood. This clonotype originated in a man between 60 and 75 years old with acute or convalescent COVID-19. CDR3 DNA sequence: TGTGCCAGCAGTGCTAGACAGGGACACACTGAAGCTTTCTTT. This encodes CASSARQGHTEAFF. Using reference TRBV28 and TRBJ1-1 for the parts outside the CDR3, the full variable domain is DVKVTQSSRYLVKRTGEKVFLECVQDMDHENMFWYRQDPGLGLRLIYFSYDVKMKEKGDIPEGYSVSREKKERFSLILESASTNQTSMYLCASSARQGHTEAFFGQGTRLTVV.